One T cell receptor beta chain is described in this entry. Per the original data handling: Reference gene primer amplification gave estimated nucleated cell counts. The method was immunoSEQ multiplex PCR; TCRdb's version includes in-frame clones alone and lacks a portion of them. V, J and clone size are taken as reported in that table, and D and trimming were inferred from the DNA itself. The table includes 150,000 to 200,000 clones, about 83% detected once. Germline lookup yields CDR1 GTSNPN and CDR2 SVGIG (reference sequence). The CDR3 runs 13 residues. V gave up 2 bases and J gave up 1 base, with 6 bases separating them. The data were taken from a study of blood T cell repertoires in COVID-19. About the research overall: Samples came from the United States, Italy and Spain, spanning acute and convalescent COVID-19. The cDNA or gDNA used as material had been derived from T cells, B-cell-depleted T cells, or PBMCs.

The origin of this receptor is a human donor in a cohort sampled during active COVID-19. Source material: peripheral blood. V and J are TRBV30 and TRBJ1-3, with no clear D. CDR3 sequence: CAWSWESGNTIYF. The CDR3 DNA is TGTGCCTGGAGTTGGGAGTCTGGAAACACCATATATTTT.